A selection of T cell receptor beta chains follows, all from one sample in a study of regulatory T cells in long-lasting Graves disease. TCRdb redid the calling of the multiplex PCR reads with MiXCR, one entry per CDR3 protein. The data contain a few hundred thousand distinct CDR3 sequences, approximately 23% of them seen just once; the ten biggest clones take up less than 15%. The source material was peripheral blood mononuclear cells (PBMCs), sampled when the disease was refractory, from a patient treated with antithyroid drugs. These receptors were taken from a female donor with Graves disease. CDR3s include the opening cysteine and the closing phenylalanine or tryptophan. The order of the fields is J gene, V gene, D gene, clone size, CDR3 DNA, CDR3 protein. D genes are given only for firm matches. Not every row has a clone size; where given, it reads once, few, many or a size class.

TRBJ2-6 TRBV28 - few TGTGCCAGCAGTTTAAGTAGCGGTGGGACTGGGGCCAACGTCCTGACTTTC CASSLSSGGTGANVLTF
TRBJ2-3 TRBV28 - many TGTGCCAGCAGTTTATCTACCACAGATACGCAGTATTTT CASSLSTTDTQYF
TRBJ1-2 TRBV20-1 - many TGCAGTGCGCCTACCAGGGGATACTATGGCTACACCTTC CSAPTRGYYGYTF
TRBJ2-7 TRBV7-2 - many TGTGCCAGCAGCCGGTCGGTCTCGCCCGGGAGCTACGAGCAGTACTTC CASSRSVSPGSYEQYF
TRBJ2-2 TRBV30 - few TGTGCCTGGTCACTAGTGACAGGGGAGCTGTTTTTT CAWSLVTGELFF
TRBJ2-6 TRBV6-2/TRBV6-3 TRBD1 - TGTGCCAGCAGGCCAACCCGGACAGGCGGGGCCAACGTCCTGACTTTC CASRPTRTGGANVLTF
TRBJ2-2 TRBV6-1 - - TGTGCCAGCAGTGAAGTGGGCGACACCGGGGAGCTGTTTTTT CASSEVGDTGELFF
TRBJ1-5 TRBV2 TRBD1 many TGTGCCAGCAACTCACAGGGGGGGGGAAGCAATCAGCCCCAGCATTTT CASNSQGGGSNQPQHF
TRBJ2-7 TRBV6-1 TRBD2 many TGTGCCAGCAACTCGGGACTAGCGGGCTACGAGCAGTACTTC CASNSGLAGYEQYF
TRBJ2-7 TRBV12-3/TRBV12-4 TRBD2 many TGTGCCAGCAGCACCGGACTAGCGACGGGATTCCACGAGCAGTACTTC CASSTGLATGFHEQYF
TRBJ2-7 TRBV5-1 - - TGCGCCAGCAGGCCCCGGCAGGACCCATCCTACGAGCAGTACTTC CASRPRQDPSYEQYF
TRBJ2-7 TRBV7-9 - few TGTGCCAGCAGCCCGGGACCCGAGGAGGGGTACGAGCAGTACTTC CASSPGPEEGYEQYF
TRBJ2-6 TRBV6-5 TRBD1 few TGTGCCAGCAGTTCACCTTTCGCGGGACAGGGGGCTAGGGCCAACGTCCTGACTTTC CASSSPFAGQGARANVLTF
TRBJ1-4 TRBV27 - many TGTGCCAGCAGTTTATTTGGTGAAAAACTGTTTTTT CASSLFGEKLFF
TRBJ2-7 TRBV19 TRBD2 few TGTGCCAGTACCCCGGGACTAGCGGTTACCTACGAGCAGTACTTC CASTPGLAVTYEQYF
TRBJ2-1 TRBV11-2 - - TGTGCCAGCCTTCCTGGATTAAGCTCCTACAATGAGCAGTTCTTC CASLPGLSSYNEQFF
TRBJ1-3 TRBV30 - few TGTGCCTGGAGAGGGGCGGGAAACACCATATATTTT CAWRGAGNTIYF
TRBJ1-2 TRBV6-2/TRBV6-3 - - TGTGCCAGCAGTTACTCGGTGGGACCGACGCGCTGGGACTATGGCTACACCTTC CASSYSVGPTRWDYGYTF
TRBJ1-2 TRBV20-1 - few TGCAGTGCTAGTAGGGATGGGGGCTACACCTTC CSASRDGGYTF
TRBJ2-2 TRBV2 - many TGTGCCAGCAGACAGGACGCGAGGACCGGGGAGCTGTTTTTT CASRQDARTGELFF
TRBJ2-7 TRBV3-1 - few TGTGCCAGCAGCAACCTTGTGGAGCAGTACTTC CASSNLVEQYF
TRBJ1-4 TRBV4-3 - few TGCGCCAGCAGCCGGACTCTGGGCGTTGAAAAACTGTTTTTT CASSRTLGVEKLFF
TRBJ2-7 TRBV28 TRBD2 many TGTGCCAGCAGACTGGGGACTAGCAGCTCCTACGAGCAGTACTTC CASRLGTSSSYEQYF
TRBJ1-1 TRBV20-1 TRBD1 many TGCAGTGCTAGGGTAACCGGGACAGACACTGAAGCTTTCTTT CSARVTGTDTEAFF
TRBJ2-7 TRBV7-2 - few TGTGCCAGCAGCTTAGACGGCGGTATCTCCTACGAGCAGTACTTC CASSLDGGISYEQYF
TRBJ1-2 TRBV5-1 - few TGCGCCAGCAGCCACACATCGGGCTATGGCTACACCTTC CASSHTSGYGYTF